The clone carrying this T cell receptor beta chain was counted once. The time point denotes: newly diagnosed GD, antithyroid drugs for less than 3 months. There was RNA extracted from PBMCs, and the TCR library was made from it. These data come from a study of regulatory T cells in long-lasting Graves disease. Building of the TCR beta libraries involved iRepertoire HTBI primers and Arm-PCR of CDR3 regions. TCRdb re-derived calls from the multiplex PCR reads in MiXCR, one entry per CDR3 protein. The sample has 500,000 or so distinct CDR3 sequences, about 15% seen once. This CDR3 spans 16 amino acids. V trimming: 4 bases; J trimming: 4 bases; junction bases outside the gene matches: 6. Germline V lookup: CDR1 MNHEY, CDR2 SMNVEV (reference sequence). These data were likewise used in another study, on T cells in Graves' hyperthyroidism and ophthalmopathy.

The TCR originated in a woman aged 45-59 years with Graves disease. V usage is TRBV27 and J usage is TRBJ2-3, with TRBD2 matching 12 bases. The input for sequencing was peripheral blood mononuclear cells (PBMCs), taken at new diagnosis, from a patient treated with antithyroid drugs. CDR3 residues: CASSYILAGGPDTQYF. The CDR3 nucleotides read TGTGCCAGCAGTTATATACTAGCGGGAGGACCAGATACGCAGTATTTT.